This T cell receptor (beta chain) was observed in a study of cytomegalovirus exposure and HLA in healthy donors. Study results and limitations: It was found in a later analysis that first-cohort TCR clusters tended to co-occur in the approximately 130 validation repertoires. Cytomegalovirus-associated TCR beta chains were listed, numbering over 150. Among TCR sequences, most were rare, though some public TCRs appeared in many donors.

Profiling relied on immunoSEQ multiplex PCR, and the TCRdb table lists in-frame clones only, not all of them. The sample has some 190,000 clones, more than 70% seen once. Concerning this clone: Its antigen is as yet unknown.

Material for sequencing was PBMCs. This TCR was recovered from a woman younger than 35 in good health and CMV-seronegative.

As DNA, the CDR3 is TGTGCCAGCAGACTCGGGACAGGGTACTCCTACGAGCAGTACTTC. Protein: CASRLGTGYSYEQYF. The chain combines TRBV27 with TRBJ2-7; TRBD1 aligns across 9 bases. The CDR3 sequence is 15 residues long. V shed 6 bases, J shed 0 bases, and the junction held 6 bases outside the gene matches. Germline CDR1 and CDR2: MNHEY and SMNVEV (reference sequence).